The source of this TCR beta chain is a study of T cell repertoires in cytomegalovirus infection. Study overall: From public TCR beta signatures came an indication of both CMV infection and matching HLA type.

Ten or more counts support this clonotype. Its cognate antigen is unknown. General study results and limits: The ex vivo response showed dominance by HLA-C-restricted CMV-specific TCR beta clonotypes.

Using its own MiXCR run on the reads, TCRdb lists one record per CDR3 protein. The sample has some 200,000 distinct CDR3 sequences; 30% to 45% are singletons. Germline V lookup: CDR1 SEHNR, CDR2 FQNEAQ (reference sequence). This CDR3 has 12 amino acids. Germline trimming cut 5 bases from V and 8 bases from J; bases unmatched to any gene: 3. The material was CD8+ T cells from cultured PBMCs, obtained from culture after CMV antigen stimulation. This TCR was recovered from a human donor in good health (CMV status not recorded). Some clones in this sample may be carry-over from other donors' samples. The chain combines TRBV7-9 with TRBJ2-1, with TRBD1 matching 7 bases. The CDR3 region is CASSEQGYEQFF. As DNA, the CDR3 is TGTGCCAGCAGCGAACAGGGGTATGAGCAGTTCTTC.